This T cell receptor (beta chain) appears in the sequencing data of a study of primary melanoma T cells and metastatic recurrence. Study-wide background: These T2 to T4 primary melanomas had thickness greater than 1 mm.

Patients with resected primary melanoma were considered at risk of metastatic recurrence. Points from the study as a whole: Suggested, not shown: primary melanomas can contain effective antitumor T cells. Melanomas with T-cell fraction above 20% appeared to have better outcomes.

Assay: immunoSEQ multiplex PCR; the TCRdb copy retains only in-frame clones and omits some. Of about 300 clones in the sample, around 75% were seen once. Note on this clone: The antigen remains unidentified.

This sequence was found in a human donor with melanoma. The sample was melanoma tumor tissue.

CDR3 DNA: TGTGCCAGCTCACCCCCGACTAGCGGGGTAACCACGCAGTATTTT. Translating gives CASSPPTSGVTTQYF. This chain uses TRBV18 with TRBJ2-3, with TRBD2 identical over 11 bases. This CDR3 spans 15 amino acids. After removal of 3 bases from V and 9 bases from J, the junction contained 8 bases not matched to a gene. Germline CDR1 KGHSH, CDR2 LQKENI.